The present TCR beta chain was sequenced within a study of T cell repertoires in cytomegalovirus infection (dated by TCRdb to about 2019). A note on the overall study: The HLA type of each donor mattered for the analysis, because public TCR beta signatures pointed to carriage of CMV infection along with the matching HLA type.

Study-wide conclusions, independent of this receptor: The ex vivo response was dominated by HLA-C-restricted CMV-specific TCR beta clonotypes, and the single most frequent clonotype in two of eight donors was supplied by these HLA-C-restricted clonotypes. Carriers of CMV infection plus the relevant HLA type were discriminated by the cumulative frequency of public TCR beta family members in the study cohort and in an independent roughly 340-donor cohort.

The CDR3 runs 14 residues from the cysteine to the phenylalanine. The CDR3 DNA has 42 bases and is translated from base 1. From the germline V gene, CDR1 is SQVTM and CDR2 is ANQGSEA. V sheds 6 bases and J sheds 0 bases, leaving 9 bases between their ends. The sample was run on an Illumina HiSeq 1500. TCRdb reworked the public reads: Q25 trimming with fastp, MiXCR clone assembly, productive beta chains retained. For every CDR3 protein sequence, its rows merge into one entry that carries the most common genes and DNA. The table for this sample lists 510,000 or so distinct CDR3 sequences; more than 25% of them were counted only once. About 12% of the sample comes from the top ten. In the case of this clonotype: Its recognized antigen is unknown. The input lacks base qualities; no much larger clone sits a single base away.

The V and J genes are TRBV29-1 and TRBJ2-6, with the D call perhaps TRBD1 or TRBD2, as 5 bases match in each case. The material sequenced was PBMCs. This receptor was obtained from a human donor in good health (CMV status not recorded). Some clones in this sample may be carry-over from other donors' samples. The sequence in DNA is TGCAGCGTGACGAGGGGCTCTGGGGCCAACGTCCTGACTTTC. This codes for CSVTRGSGANVLTF.